The clone carrying this T cell receptor (beta chain) has only a few counts. Its antigen is not identified. The data belong to a study of blood T cells in healthy people across ages. Findings and limits, study-wide: Unsorted PBMCs prevented conclusive naive versus antigen-experienced comparison.

A sample-barcoded 5' primer and a J-beta primer mix were used in a second PCR of about 7 to 11 cycles. Using its own MiXCR run on the 5' RACE reads, TCRdb lists one record per CDR3 protein. Among over a million distinct CDR3 sequences, under 45% were seen once, and the ten largest hold around 18%. The clonotype originates from a woman in her sixties or seventies in good health. Input material: blood.

The CDR3: CASSLNGDSQETQYF. The CDR3 nucleotides are TGTGCCAGCAGTTTAAATGGGGACAGCCAAGAGACCCAGTACTTC. The rearrangement links TRBV12-3 or TRBV12-4 to TRBJ2-5; TRBD1 aligns across 7 bases. This CDR3 spans 15 amino acids. Losses at the gene ends were 2 bases for V and 1 base for J; bases not matched to a gene: 4.